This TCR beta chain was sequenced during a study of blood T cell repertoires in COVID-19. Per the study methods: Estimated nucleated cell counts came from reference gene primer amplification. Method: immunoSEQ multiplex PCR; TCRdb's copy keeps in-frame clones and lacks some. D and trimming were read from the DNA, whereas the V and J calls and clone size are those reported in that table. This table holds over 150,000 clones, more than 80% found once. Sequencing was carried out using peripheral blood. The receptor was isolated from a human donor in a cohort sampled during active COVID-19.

CDR3 DNA: TGTGCCAGCAGCCAAGTTGAGGGGGTCTACACTGAAGCTTTCTTT. Encoded protein: CASSQVEGVYTEAFF. V usage is TRBV3-1 (or the pseudogene TRBV3-2) and J usage is TRBJ1-1; a possible D gene is TRBD1 (6 bases). The CDR3 totals 15 residues. The germline gives CDR1 LGHDT, CDR2 YNNKEL (reference sequence). Trimming removed 1 base at V and 3 bases at J, with 12 bases between.